This T cell receptor beta chain was retrieved from a study of T-cell memory formation after mild COVID-19. Study-wide background: TCR clusters showed largely donor specificity.

TCRdb ran MiXCR on the 5' RACE reads and lists one entry per CDR3 protein. The sample carries about 160,000 distinct CDR3 sequences, less than 40% recorded once. Study-wide findings and caveats: Later expanders leaned toward CD4+, whereas clones contracting from day 15 to 85 were balanced CD4/CD8. Pre-infection memory carried some responding clones, suggesting that cross-reactive memory joined. Mostly located in CM and EM were contracting CD4+ clones, with contracting CD8+ clones located in EMRA.

This clonotype appeared a single time. Antigen: not known. Trimming took 4 bases from V and 1 from J; bases not matched to a gene: 15. CDR1 is SGHRS and CDR2 is YFSETQ in the germline V gene. The CDR3 is made up of 18 amino acids. The sequencing sample was made of PBMCs or a T cell subset sorted from them (not recorded which). The V call is TRBV5-1, the J call TRBJ2-3; TRBD1 matches 7 bases. The sequence came from an adult woman who had mild COVID-19 (a few samples of this study predate the infection). Cell type and time point are not known. DNA of the CDR3: TGCGCCAGCAGCCGAGGGGGCTCAGGGGCGATCGGCACAGATACGCAGTATTTT. Translation: CASSRGGSGAIGTDTQYF.